These 8 T cell receptor beta chains were sequenced from one sample in a study of T cell responses to AZD1222 COVID-19 vaccine. Profiling relied on immunoSEQ multiplex PCR, and the TCRdb table lists in-frame clones only, not all of them. There are roughly 80,000 clones in the sample; 75% to 95% occur only once, and about 3.5% lies in the top ten. Sequenced material: peripheral blood, taken 28 days after the second AZD1222 dose. The source of these receptors is an adult who received the AZD1222 COVID-19 vaccine.

The chain employs TRBV24-1 and TRBJ2-3; D gene uncertain. CDR3 length equals 15 residues. V lost 4 bases and J lost 1, with 11 bases in between. Germline V gene data show CDR1 as KGHDR and CDR2 as SFDVKD. The CDR3 loop is CATSDAAERTDTQYF. The CDR3 coding sequence is TGTGCCACCAGTGACGCGGCGGAACGCACAGATACGCAGTATTTT.

The V and J genes are TRBV2 and TRBJ2-3, with D unresolved. Germline CDR1 SNHLY, CDR2 FYNNEI. V lost 6 bases, J lost 3 bases, and 13 bases lay in between. This CDR3 has 14 residues. The CDR3 loop reads CASSPTLGTDTQYF. DNA of the CDR3: TGTGCCAGCAGCCCGACCCTGGGGACAGATACGCAGTATTTT.

This rearrangement joins TRBV11-3 to TRBJ2-2, with TRBD1 as a possible D gene (6 bases). This CDR3 region has 17 residues. The germline V and J ends were trimmed by 4 bases and 0 bases, with 15 bases remaining between them. From germline, CDR1 is SGHNT and CDR2 YENEEA. The CDR3 loop reads CASSSVGQLANTGELFF. CDR3 nucleotides: TGTGCCAGCAGCTCCGTTGGACAGCTCGCGAACACCGGGGAGCTGTTTTTT.

This clone was detected a few times. V is TRBV11-2 and J is TRBJ1-4, with D possibly TRBD1 on 6 matching bases. The germline V gene encodes CDR1 SGHAT and CDR2 FQNNGV. The CDR3 spans 16 residues. The V gene lost 5 bases and the J gene lost 2 bases, with 15 bases spanning the gap. This chain's CDR3 is CASSNLQGSTNEKLFF. CDR3 DNA sequence: TGTGCCAGCAGCAATCTCCAGGGGAGCACTAATGAAAAACTGTTTTTT.

The chain uses TRBV2 and TRBJ2-5, with 11 bases lining up with TRBD1. Germline assignment: CDR1 SNHLY and CDR2 FYNNEI. V lost 5 bases to trimming and J lost 4 bases; unmatched junction nucleotides: 3. The CDR3 is 14 amino acids. The CDR3 DNA is TGTGCCAGCAGTCCCGGGACAGGGGGAGAGACCCAGTACTTC. Encoded protein: CASSPGTGGETQYF.

The chain has TRBV25-1 and TRBJ1-4; D is undetermined. The germline CDR1 and CDR2 sequences are MGHDK and SYGVNS. V lost 2 bases, J lost 8 bases, and 12 bases lay in between. The CDR3 has 14 amino acids. This CDR3 reads CASSEGSGVEKLFF. DNA for the CDR3: TGTGCCAGCAGTGAAGGGAGTGGAGTCGAAAAACTGTTTTTT.

The rearrangement uses TRBV19 and TRBJ2-5; D not certain. CDR1 is LNHDA and CDR2 is SQIVND in the germline V gene (reference sequence). Trimming shortened V by 1 base and J by 5 bases, and 11 bases separated the two germline ends. The CDR3 runs to 14 residues. In DNA form, the CDR3 reads TGTGCCAGTAGTATAGTGGGCTCGCGGGAGACCCAGTACTTC. The encoded protein is CASSIVGSRETQYF. The whole variable domain, filled in from reference TRBV19 and TRBJ2-5, reads DGGITQSPKYLFRKEGQNVTLSCEQNLNHDAMYWYRQDPGQGLRLIYYSQIVNDFQKGDIAEGYSVSREKKESFPLTVTSAQKNPTAFYLCASSIVGSRETQYFGPGTRLLVL.

The V gene is TRBV6-1, the J gene TRBJ2-5; D might be TRBD1 (5 bases). Trimming stripped 2 bases from V and 5 bases from J, with 15 bases between. This CDR3 has 15 residues. Germline lookup yields CDR1 MNHNS and CDR2 SASEGT. CDR3 sequence: CASSEQGSSLETQYF. The DNA of the CDR3 is TGTGCCAGCAGTGAACAGGGAAGCAGTTTGGAGACCCAGTACTTC.